Below, 14 T cell receptor beta chains from the same sample are listed, as sequenced in a study of regulatory T cells in long-lasting Graves disease. As for time point: persistent/refractory GD, antithyroid drugs over 5 years with positive TRAb. Extracted RNA from PBMCs served as the source of the TCR library. Through Arm-PCR of CDR3 regions and iRepertoire HTBI primers, TCR beta libraries were built. TCRdb called the multiplex PCR reads again in MiXCR, with one record for every CDR3 protein. This sample has almost 350,000 distinct CDR3 sequences; about 19% occur once, and the top ten carry just under 30%. The source material was peripheral blood mononuclear cells (PBMCs), sampled when the disease was refractory, from a patient treated with antithyroid drugs. Source of these receptors: a female donor with Graves disease.

This clonotype was found many times. The chain combines TRBV28 with TRBJ1-5; D is possibly TRBD1 (5 bases). Germline V lookup: CDR1 MDHEN, CDR2 SYDVKM. Trimming shortened V by 7 bases and J by 5 bases, and 12 bases separated the two germline ends. The CDR3 spans 13 residues. The CDR3 bases are TGTGCCAGCAATTTCGGGACTCATCAGCCCCAGCATTTT. Translated, it gives CASNFGTHQPQHF.

This clonotype was observed at least ten times. The chain recombines TRBV12-3 or TRBV12-4 with TRBJ1-4; D not resolved. The V gene lost 7 bases and the J gene lost 0 bases, with 9 bases spanning the gap. The CDR3 runs to 14 residues. DNA of the CDR3: TGTGCCAGCAAAGTTGGTTCAACTAATGAAAAACTGTTTTTT. Its protein is CASKVGSTNEKLFF.

The V gene is TRBV6-1, the J gene TRBJ2-6, with TRBD1 matching 11 bases. CDR3 length: 17 residues. V trimming: 6 bases; J trimming: 0 bases; junction bases outside the gene matches: 4. Per the germline V gene, CDR1 is MNHNS and CDR2 is SASEGT. The CDR3 DNA follows: TGTGCCAGCAGCCGGACAGGGGGCGGCTCTGGGGCCAACGTCCTGACTTTC. Its translation: CASSRTGGGSGANVLTF.

Note on this clonotype: A much larger clone is a single base away; this may be a read error. This chain uses TRBV2 with TRBJ2-5; D may be TRBD2 (5 bases). Looked up from germline, CDR1 is SNHLY and CDR2 is FYNNEI. The CDR3 extends over 14 amino acids. CDR3 sequence: CASSRTPLRETRYF. In nucleotides, the CDR3 is TGTGCCAGCAGTCGGACTCCCCTTAGGGAGACCCGGTACTTC.

This clonotype has a count of ten or more. V and J are TRBV18 and TRBJ1-5, with D uncertain. V dropped 3 bases and J dropped 4 bases, with 7 bases sitting between them. Germline V gives CDR1 KGHSH, CDR2 LQKENI. The CDR3 is 13 residues long. The CDR3 DNA reads TGTGCCAGCTCACCTCAAGCTAATCAGCCCCAGCATTTT. It encodes CASSPQANQPQHF.

This clonotype showed up just once. The V and J genes are TRBV5-1 and TRBJ2-3, with TRBD1 identical over 8 bases. V was clipped by 0 bases and J by 0 bases; unmatched bases: 6. The CDR3 is 17 amino acids. Germline V gene lookup returns CDR1 SGHRS and CDR2 YFSETQ. The CDR3 region has the DNA TGCGCCAGCAGCTTGGGGGCAGGGGGCAGAAGCACAGATACGCAGTATTTT. Translating gives CASSLGAGGRSTDTQYF.

This clonotype showed up many times. The chain recombines TRBV20-1 with TRBJ1-5; D is perhaps TRBD1 (6 bases). Germline CDR1 and CDR2: DFQATT and SNEGSKA (reference sequence). Trimming left V 6 bases short and J 2 bases short, with 14 bases between. The length of the CDR3 is 14 residues. The CDR3 DNA sequence: TGCAGTGCATACCAACCAGGGGGCAATCAGCCCCAGCATTTT. Translated, it gives CSAYQPGGNQPQHF.

The CDR3 here is CASSQVGLAEQYF. In DNA form, the CDR3 reads TGCGCCAGCAGCCAAGTGGGACTAGCAGAGCAGTACTTC. The chain recombines TRBV4-1 with TRBJ2-7; 9 bases match TRBD2. V trimming: 1 base; J trimming: 7 bases; junction bases outside the gene matches: 2. The CDR3 contains 13 residues. Germline-derived CDR1 and CDR2 are MGHRA and YSYEKL.

The rearrangement joins TRBV5-5 to TRBJ2-5; 9 bases align to TRBD1. Unmatched junction bases numbered 10, after V lost 4 bases and J lost 6 bases. The CDR3 contains 15 residues. Looked up from germline, CDR1 is SGHKS and CDR2 is YYEKEE (reference sequence). DNA of the CDR3: TGTGCCAGCAGCCCGAGGACAGGGGTTGTGAAGACCCAGTACTTC. Amino acid sequence: CASSPRTGVVKTQYF.

The genes are TRBV20-1 and TRBJ2-3; tentative D call: TRBD2 (6 bases). CDR1 and CDR2 (germline): DFQATT, SNEGSKA (reference sequence). The CDR3 length is 15 residues. V lost 0 bases and J lost 0, with 10 bases in between. The CDR3 is CSARDPSGSTDTQYF. The CDR3 bases are TGCAGTGCTAGAGACCCAAGCGGGAGCACAGATACGCAGTATTTT.

This clonotype was counted at least ten times. The J gene is TRBJ1-1, the V gene TRBV2, with D perhaps matching TRBD1 (6 bases). This CDR3 region has 13 residues. The V and J ends lost 4 bases and 5 bases respectively, with 11 bases between them. Germline CDR1 reads SNHLY; CDR2 reads FYNNEI. The CDR3 protein is CASSVRGMTEAFF. CDR3 bases: TGTGCCAGCAGTGTTAGGGGGATGACTGAAGCTTTCTTT.

This clonotype appeared a few times. V usage is TRBV14 and J usage is TRBJ2-4; weak D call: TRBD2 (5 bases). CDR1 and CDR2 (germline): SGHDN, FVKESK. Trimming removed 5 bases at V and 7 bases at J, with 9 bases between. The CDR3 length is 12 residues. DNA of the CDR3: TGTGCCAGCAGCACGACGGGGAACATTCAGTACTTC. Translating it yields CASSTTGNIQYF.

In this sample, this clonotype turned up many times. V usage is TRBV11-2 and J usage is TRBJ2-7; D not resolved. Trimming took off 1 base at V and 2 bases at J, with 9 bases between the two ends. The germline gives CDR1 SGHAT, CDR2 FQNNGV. This CDR3 region has 14 residues. CDR3 DNA: TGTGCCAGCAGCTTAGCGGTGTGGACCTACGAGCAGTACTTC. It codes for CASSLAVWTYEQYF.

V is TRBV6-1 and J is TRBJ2-7; D is undetermined. Germline assignment: CDR1 MNHNS and CDR2 SASEGT. There are 15 residues in the CDR3. Trimming pared 5 bases from V and 4 bases from J, leaving 18 bases between. The DNA for the CDR3 is TGTGCCAGCAGTCCTGGAGTTGTAAGGAGATACGAGCAGTACTTC. Amino acids: CASSPGVVRRYEQYF.